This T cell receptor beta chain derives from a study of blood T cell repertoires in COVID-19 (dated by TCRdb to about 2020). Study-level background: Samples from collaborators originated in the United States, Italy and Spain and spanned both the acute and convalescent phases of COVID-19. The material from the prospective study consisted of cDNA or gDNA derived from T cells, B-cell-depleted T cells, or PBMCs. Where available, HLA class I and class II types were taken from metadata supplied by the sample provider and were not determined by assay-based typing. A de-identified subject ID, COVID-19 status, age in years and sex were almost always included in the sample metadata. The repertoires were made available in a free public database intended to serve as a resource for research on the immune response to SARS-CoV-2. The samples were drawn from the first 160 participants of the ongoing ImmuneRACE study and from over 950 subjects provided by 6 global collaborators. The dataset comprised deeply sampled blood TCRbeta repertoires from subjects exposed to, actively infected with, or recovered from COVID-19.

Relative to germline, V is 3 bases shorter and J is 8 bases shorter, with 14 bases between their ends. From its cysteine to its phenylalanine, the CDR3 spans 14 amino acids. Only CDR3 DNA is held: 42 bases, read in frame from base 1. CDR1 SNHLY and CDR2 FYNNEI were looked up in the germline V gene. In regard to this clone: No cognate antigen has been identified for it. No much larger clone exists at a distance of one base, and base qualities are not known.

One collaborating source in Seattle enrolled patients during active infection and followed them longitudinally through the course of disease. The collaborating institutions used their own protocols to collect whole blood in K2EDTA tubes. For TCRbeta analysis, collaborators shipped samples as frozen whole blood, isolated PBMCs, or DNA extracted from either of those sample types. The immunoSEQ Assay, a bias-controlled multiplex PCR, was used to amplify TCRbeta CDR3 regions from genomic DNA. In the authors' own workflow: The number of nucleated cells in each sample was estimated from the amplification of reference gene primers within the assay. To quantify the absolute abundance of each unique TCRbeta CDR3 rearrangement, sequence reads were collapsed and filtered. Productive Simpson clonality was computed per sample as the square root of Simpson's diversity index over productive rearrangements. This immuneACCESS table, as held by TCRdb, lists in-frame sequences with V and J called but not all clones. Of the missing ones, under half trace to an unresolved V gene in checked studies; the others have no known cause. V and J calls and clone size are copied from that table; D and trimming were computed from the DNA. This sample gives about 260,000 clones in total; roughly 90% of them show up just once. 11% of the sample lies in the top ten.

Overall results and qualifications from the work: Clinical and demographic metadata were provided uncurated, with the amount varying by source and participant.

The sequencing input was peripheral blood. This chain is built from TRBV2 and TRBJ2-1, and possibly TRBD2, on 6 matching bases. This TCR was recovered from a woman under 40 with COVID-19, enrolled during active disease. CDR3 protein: CASSEDGRGDEQFF. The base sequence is TGTGCCAGCAGTGAGGACGGGAGAGGCGATGAGCAGTTCTTC.